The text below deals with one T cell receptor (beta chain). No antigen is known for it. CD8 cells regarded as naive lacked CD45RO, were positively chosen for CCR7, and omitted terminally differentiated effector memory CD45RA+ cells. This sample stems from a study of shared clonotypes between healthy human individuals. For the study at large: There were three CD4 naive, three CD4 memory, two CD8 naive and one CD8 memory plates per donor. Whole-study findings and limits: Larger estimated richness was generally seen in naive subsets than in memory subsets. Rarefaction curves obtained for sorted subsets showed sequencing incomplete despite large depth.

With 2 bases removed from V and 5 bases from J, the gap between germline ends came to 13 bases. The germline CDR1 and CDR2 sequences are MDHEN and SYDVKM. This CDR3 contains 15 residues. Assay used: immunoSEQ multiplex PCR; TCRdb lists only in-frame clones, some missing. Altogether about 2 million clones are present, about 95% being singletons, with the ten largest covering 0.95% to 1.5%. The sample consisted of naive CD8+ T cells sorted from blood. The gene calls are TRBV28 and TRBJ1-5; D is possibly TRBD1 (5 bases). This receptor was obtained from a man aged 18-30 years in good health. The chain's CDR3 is CASSLRGLGYQPQHF. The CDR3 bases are TGTGCCAGCAGTTTAAGGGGCCTGGGGTATCAGCCCCAGCATTTT.